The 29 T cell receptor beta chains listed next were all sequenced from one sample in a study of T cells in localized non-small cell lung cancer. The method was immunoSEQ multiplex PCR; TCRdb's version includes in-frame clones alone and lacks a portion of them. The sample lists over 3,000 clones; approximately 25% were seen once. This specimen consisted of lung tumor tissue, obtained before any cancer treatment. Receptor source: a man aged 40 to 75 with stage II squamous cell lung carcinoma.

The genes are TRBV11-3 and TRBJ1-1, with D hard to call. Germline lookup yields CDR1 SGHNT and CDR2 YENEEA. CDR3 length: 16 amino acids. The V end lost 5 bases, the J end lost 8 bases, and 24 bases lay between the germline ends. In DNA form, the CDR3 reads TGTGCCAGCAGCCAATTCCGACTCGGTACGGTTGTAGAAGCTTTCTTT. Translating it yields CASSQFRLGTVVEAFF.

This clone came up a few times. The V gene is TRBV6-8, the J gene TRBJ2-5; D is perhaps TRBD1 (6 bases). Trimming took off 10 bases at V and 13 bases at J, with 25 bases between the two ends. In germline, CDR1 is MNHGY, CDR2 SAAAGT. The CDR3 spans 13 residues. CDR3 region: CAISLGDGQKPYF. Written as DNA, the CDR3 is TGTGCCATCAGCCTAGGGGATGGACAGAAGCCGTACTTC.

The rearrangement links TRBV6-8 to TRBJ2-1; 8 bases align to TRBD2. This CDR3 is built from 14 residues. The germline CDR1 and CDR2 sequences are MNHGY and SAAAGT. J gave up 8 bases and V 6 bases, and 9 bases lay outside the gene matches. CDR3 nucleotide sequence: TGTGCCAGCAGGACGAGCGGGGGCCAGGATGAGCAGTTCTTC. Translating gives CASRTSGGQDEQFF.

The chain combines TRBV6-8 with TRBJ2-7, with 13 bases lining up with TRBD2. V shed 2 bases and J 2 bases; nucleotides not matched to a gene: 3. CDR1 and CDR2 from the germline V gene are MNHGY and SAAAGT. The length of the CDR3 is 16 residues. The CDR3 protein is CASSYDTSGRAYEQYF. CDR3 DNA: TGTGCCAGCAGTTACGACACTAGCGGGAGGGCCTACGAGCAGTACTTC.

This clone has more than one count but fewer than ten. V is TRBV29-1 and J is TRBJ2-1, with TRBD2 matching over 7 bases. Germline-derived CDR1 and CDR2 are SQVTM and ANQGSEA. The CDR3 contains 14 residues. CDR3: CSVQTAGARNEQFF. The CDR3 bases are TGCAGTGTCCAGACGGCGGGAGCTCGTAATGAGCAGTTCTTC.

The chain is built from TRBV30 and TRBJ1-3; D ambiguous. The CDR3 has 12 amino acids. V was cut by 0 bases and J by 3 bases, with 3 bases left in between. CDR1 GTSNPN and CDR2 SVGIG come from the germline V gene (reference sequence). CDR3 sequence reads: CAWSVGGNTIYF. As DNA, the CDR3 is TGTGCCTGGAGTGTAGGTGGAAACACCATATATTTT. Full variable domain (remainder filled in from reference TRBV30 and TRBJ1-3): SQTIHQWPATLVQPVGSPLSLECTVEGTSNPNLYWYRQAAGRGLQLLFYSVGIGQISSEVPQNLSASRPQDRQFILSSKKLLLSDSGFYLCAWSVGGNTIYFGEGSWLTVV.

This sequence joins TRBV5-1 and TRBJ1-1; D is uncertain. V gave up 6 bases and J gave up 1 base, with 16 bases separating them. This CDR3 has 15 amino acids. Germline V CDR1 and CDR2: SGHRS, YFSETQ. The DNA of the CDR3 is TGCGCCAGCAAGGCCCCGTCTGGGCAGAACACTGAAGCTTTCTTT. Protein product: CASKAPSGQNTEAFF.

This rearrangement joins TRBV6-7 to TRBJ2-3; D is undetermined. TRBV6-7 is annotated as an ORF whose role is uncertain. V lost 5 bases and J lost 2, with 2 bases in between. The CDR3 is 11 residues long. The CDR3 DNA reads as TGTGCCAGCAGTGTCACAGATACGCAGTATTTT. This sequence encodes CASSVTDTQYF.

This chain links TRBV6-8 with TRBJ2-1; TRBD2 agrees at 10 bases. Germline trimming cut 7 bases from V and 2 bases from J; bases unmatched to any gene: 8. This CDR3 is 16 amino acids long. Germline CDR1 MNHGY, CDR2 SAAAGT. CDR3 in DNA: TGTGCCAGCACTCGGAGCGGGGGGGCCCCCTACAATGAGCAGTTCTTC. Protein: CASTRSGGAPYNEQFF.

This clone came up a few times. The CDR3 nucleotides are TGTGCCAGCAGTGTACTAGCGGGGGGGCCGGACACCGGGGAGCTGTTTTTT. Translating gives CASSVLAGGPDTGELFF. The chain carries TRBV6-8 and TRBJ2-2; 13 bases line up with TRBD2. Germline CDR1 MNHGY, CDR2 SAAAGT. CDR3 length equals 17 residues. V lost 5 bases, J lost 3 bases, and 6 bases stayed unmatched.

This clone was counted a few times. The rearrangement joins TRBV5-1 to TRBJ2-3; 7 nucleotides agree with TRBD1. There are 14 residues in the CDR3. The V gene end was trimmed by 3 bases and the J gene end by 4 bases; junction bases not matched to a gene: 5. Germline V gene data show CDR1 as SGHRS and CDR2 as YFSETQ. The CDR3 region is CASSWRQGADTQYF. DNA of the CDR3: TGCGCCAGCAGCTGGAGACAGGGAGCAGATACGCAGTATTTT.

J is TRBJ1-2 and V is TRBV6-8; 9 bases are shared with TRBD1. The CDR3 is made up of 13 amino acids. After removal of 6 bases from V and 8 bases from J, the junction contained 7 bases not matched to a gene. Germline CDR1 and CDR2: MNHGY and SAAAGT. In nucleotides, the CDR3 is TGTGCCAGCAGGGAACAGGGGGCGGAAGGCTACACCTTC. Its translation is CASREQGAEGYTF.

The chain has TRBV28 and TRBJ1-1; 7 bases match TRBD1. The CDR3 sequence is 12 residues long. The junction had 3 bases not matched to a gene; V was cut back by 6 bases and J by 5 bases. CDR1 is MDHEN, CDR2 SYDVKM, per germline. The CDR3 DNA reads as TGTGCCAGCAGAAAGACAGGGACTGAAGCTTTCTTT. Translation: CASRKTGTEAFF.

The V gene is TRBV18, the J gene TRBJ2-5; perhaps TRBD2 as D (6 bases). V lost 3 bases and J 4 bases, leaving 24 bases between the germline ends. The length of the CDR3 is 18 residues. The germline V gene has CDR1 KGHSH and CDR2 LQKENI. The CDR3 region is CASSPRPGQRMGGETQYF. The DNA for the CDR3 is TGTGCCAGCTCACCTCGACCGGGCCAAAGGATGGGAGGAGAGACCCAGTACTTC.

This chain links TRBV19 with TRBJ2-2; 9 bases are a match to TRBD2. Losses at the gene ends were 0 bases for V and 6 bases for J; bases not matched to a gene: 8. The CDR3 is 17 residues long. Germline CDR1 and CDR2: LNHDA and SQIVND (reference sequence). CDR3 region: CASSIEGGGVFAGELFF. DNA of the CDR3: TGTGCCAGTAGTATAGAAGGCGGGGGGGTTTTCGCCGGGGAGCTGTTTTTT.

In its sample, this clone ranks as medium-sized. CDR3 region: CASLPSQPGEVGQETQYF. Here the CDR3 DNA reads TGTGCCAGCCTACCATCTCAACCGGGAGAAGTAGGTCAAGAGACCCAGTACTTC. This chain uses TRBV6-8 with TRBJ2-5; D might be TRBD2 (6 bases). CDR1 and CDR2 from the germline V gene are MNHGY and SAAAGT. Trimming cost V 8 bases and J 2 bases, with 27 bases left between them. CDR3 length: 18 residues.

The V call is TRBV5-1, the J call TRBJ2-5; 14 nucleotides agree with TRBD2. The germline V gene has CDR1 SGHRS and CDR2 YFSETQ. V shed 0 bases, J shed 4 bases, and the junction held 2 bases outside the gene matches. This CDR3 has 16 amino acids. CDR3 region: CASSLGLAGGVETQYF. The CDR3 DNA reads TGCGCCAGCAGCTTGGGACTAGCGGGAGGGGTAGAGACCCAGTACTTC.

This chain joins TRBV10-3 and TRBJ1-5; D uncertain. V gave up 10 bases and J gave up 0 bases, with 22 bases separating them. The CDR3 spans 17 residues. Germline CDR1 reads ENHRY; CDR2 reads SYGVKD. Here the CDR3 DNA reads TGTGCCACGGGCACTGAGAGACGGGAATATAGCAATCAGCCCCAGCATTTT. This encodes CATGTERREYSNQPQHF.

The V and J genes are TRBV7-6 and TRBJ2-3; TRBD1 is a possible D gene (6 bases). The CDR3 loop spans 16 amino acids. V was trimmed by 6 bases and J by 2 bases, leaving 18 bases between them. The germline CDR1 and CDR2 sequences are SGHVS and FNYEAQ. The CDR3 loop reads CASSSINRVVTDTQYF. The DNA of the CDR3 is TGTGCCAGCAGTTCTATCAACAGGGTCGTCACAGATACGCAGTATTTT.

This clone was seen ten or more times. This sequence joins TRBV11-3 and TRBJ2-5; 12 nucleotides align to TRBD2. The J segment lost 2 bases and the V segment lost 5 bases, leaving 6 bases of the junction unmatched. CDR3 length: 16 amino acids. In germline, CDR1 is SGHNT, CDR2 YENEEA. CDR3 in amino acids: CASSPRLAGVQETQYF. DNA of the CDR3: TGTGCCAGCAGCCCGAGACTAGCGGGAGTACAAGAGACCCAGTACTTC.

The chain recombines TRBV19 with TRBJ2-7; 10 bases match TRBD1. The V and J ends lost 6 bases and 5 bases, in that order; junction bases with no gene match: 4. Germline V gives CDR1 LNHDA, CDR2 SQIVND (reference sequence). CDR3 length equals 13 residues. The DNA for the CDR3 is TGTGCCAGTAGGGGACAGGGGTTCGACGAGCAGTACTTC. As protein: CASRGQGFDEQYF.

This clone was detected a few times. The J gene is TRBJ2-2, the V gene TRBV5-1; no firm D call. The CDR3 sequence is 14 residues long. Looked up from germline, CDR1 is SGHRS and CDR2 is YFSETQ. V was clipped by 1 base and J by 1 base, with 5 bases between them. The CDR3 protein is CASSLIQNTGELFF. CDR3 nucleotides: TGCGCCAGCAGCTTGATACAGAACACCGGGGAGCTGTTTTTT.

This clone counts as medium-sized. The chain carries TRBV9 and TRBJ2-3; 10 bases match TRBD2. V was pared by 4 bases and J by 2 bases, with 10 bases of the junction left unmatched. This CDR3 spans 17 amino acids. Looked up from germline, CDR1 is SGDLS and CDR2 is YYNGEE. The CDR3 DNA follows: TGTGCCAGCAGCCCGAGGGCTAGCGGGGGCCCCACAGATACGCAGTATTTT. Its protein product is CASSPRASGGPTDTQYF.

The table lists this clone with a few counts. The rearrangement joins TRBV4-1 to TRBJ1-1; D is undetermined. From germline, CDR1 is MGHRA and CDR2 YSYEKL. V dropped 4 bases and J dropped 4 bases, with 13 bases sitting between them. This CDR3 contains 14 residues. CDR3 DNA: TGCGCCAGCAGCCCCCCTGACGCGGGCACTGAAGCTTTCTTT. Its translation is CASSPPDAGTEAFF.

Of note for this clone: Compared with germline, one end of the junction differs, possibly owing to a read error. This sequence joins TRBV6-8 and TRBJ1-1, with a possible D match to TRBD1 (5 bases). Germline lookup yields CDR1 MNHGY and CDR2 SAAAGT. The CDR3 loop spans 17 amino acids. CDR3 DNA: TGTGCCAGCAGCTACTTCCCCTCTTCGGGGCTCAGGACTGAAGCTTTCTTT. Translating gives CASSYFPSSGLRTEAFF.

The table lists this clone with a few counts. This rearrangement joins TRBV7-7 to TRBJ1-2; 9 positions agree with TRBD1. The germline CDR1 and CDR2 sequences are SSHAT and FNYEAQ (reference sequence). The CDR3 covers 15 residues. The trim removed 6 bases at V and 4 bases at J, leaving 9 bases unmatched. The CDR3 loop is CASSFTGGVSYGYTF. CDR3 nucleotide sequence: TGTGCCAGCAGTTTTACAGGGGGCGTAAGCTATGGCTACACCTTC.

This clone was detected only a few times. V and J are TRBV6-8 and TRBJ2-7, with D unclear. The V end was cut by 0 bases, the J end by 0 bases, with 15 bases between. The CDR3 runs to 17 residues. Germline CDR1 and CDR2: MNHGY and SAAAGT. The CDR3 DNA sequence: TGTGCCAGCAGTTACTCGATAATGGTAGCCCTCTCCTACGAGCAGTACTTC. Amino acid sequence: CASSYSIMVALSYEQYF.

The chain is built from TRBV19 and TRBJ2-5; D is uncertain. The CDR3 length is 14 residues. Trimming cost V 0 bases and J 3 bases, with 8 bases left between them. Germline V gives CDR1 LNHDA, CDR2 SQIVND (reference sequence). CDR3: CASSIDLGEETQYF. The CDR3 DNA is TGTGCCAGTAGTATAGATCTAGGTGAAGAGACCCAGTACTTC. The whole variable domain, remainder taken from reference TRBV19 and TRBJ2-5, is DGGITQSPKYLFRKEGQNVTLSCEQNLNHDAMYWYRQDPGQGLRLIYYSQIVNDFQKGDIAEGYSVSREKKESFPLTVTSAQKNPTAFYLCASSIDLGEETQYFGPGTRLLVL.

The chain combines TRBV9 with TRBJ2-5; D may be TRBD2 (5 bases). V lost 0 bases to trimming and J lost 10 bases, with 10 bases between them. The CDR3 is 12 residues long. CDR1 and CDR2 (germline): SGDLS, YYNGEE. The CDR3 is CASSVDHGVQYF. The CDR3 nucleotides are TGTGCCAGCAGCGTAGATCACGGGGTCCAGTACTTC.